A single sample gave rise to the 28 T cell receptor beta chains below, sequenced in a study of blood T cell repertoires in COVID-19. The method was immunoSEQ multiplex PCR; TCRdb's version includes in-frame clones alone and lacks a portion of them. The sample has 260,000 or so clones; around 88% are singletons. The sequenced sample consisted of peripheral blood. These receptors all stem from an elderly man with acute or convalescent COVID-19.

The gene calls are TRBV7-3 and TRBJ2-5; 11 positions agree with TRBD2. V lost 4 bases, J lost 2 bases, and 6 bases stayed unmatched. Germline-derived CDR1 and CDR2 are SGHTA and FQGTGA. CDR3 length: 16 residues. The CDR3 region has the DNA TGTGCCAGCAGCTCGGGACTAGCGGAACCACAAGAGACCCAGTACTTC. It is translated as CASSSGLAEPQETQYF.

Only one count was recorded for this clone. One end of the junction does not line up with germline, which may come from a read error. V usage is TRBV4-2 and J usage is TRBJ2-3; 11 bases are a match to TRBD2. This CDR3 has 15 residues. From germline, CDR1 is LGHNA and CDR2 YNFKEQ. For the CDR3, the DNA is TGTGCCAGCAGCCAAGATGTACTAGCGGGAGATAAGCAGTATTTT. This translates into CASSQDVLAGDKQYF.

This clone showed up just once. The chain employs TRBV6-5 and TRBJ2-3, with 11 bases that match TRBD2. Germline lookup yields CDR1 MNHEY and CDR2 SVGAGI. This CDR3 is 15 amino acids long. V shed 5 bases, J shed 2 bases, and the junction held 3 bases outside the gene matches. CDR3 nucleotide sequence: TGTGCCAGCAGTAGACTAGCGGGGAACACAGATACGCAGTATTTT. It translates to CASSRLAGNTDTQYF.

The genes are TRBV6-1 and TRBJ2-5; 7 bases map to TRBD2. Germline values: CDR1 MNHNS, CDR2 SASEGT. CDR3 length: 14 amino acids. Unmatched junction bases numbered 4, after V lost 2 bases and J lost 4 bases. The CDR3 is CASSERGRGETQYF. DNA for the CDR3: TGTGCCAGCAGTGAACGGGGGAGGGGAGAGACCCAGTACTTC.

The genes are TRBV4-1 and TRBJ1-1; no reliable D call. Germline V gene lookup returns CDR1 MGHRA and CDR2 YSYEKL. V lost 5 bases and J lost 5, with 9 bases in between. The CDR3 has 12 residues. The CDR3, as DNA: TGCGCCAGCAGCTATGAACGGACTGAAGCTTTCTTT. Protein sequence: CASSYERTEAFF.

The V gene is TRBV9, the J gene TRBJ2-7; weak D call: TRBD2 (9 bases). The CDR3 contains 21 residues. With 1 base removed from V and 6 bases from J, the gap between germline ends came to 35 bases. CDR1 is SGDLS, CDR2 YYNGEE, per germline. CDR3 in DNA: TGTGCCAGCAGCGTATCACGTTCGGACAGGGTGGGTGCTAGCGGGGCCCTCGAGCAGTACTTC. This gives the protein CASSVSRSDRVGASGALEQYF.

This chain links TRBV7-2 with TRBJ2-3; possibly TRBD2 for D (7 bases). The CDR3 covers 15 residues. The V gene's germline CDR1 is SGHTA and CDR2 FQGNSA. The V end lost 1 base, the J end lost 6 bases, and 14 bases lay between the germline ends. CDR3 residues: CASSLVGGRFDTQYF. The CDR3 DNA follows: TGTGCCAGCAGCTTAGTCGGGGGGCGTTTTGATACGCAGTATTTT.

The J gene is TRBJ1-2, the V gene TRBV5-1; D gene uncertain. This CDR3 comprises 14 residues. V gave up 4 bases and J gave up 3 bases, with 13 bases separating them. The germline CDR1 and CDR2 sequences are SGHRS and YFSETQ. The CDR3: CASSPDGSYYGYTF. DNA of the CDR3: TGCGCCAGCAGCCCGGACGGGAGTTACTATGGCTACACCTTC.

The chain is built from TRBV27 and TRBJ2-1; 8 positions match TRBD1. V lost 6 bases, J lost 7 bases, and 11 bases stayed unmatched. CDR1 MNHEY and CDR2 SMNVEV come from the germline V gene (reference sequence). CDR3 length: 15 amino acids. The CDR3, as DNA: TGTGCCAGCAGCCAAGACAGGGGTTTTGGTAATGAGCAGTTCTTC. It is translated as CASSQDRGFGNEQFF.

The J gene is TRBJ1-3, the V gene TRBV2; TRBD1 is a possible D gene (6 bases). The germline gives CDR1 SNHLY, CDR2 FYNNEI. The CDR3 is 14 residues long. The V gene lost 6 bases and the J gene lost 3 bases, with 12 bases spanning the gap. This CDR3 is CASRRRGLGNTIYF. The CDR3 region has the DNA TGTGCCAGCAGGCGCAGGGGCCTTGGAAACACCATATATTTT.

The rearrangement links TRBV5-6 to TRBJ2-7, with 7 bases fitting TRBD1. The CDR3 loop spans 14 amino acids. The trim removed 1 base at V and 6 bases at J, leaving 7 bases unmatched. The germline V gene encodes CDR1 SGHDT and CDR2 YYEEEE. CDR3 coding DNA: TGTGCCAGCAGCTTGAGGGGGCTGGCCAGCGAGCAGTACTTC. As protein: CASSLRGLASEQYF.

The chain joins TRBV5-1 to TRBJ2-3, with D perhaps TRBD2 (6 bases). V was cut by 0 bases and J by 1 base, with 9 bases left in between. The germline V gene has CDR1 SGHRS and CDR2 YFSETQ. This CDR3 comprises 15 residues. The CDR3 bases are TGCGCCAGCAGCTTGGTGGGACTTCGCACAGATACGCAGTATTTT. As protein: CASSLVGLRTDTQYF.

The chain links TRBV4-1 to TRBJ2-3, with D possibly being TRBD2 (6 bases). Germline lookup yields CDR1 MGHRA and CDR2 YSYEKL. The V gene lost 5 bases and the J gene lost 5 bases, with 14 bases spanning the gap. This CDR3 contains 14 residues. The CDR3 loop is CASSVSGLIDTQYF. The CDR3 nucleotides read TGCGCCAGCAGCGTTTCGGGACTTATAGATACGCAGTATTTT.

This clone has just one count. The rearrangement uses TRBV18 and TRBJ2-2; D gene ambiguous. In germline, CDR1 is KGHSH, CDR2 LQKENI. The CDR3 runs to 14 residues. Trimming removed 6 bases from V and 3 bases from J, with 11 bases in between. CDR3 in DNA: TGTGCCAGCTCCCCGACAACTGACACCGGGGAGCTGTTTTTT. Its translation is CASSPTTDTGELFF.

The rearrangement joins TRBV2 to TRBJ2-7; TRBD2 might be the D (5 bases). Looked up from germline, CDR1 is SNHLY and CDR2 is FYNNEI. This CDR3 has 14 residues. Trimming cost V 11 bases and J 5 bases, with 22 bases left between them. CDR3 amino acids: CASQRARARNEQYF. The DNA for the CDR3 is TGTGCCTCCCAAAGGGCGAGGGCACGTAACGAGCAGTACTTC.

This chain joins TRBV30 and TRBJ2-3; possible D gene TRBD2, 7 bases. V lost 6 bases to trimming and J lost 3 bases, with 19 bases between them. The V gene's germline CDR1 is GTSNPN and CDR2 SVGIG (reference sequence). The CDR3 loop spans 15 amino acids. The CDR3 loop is CACPRGGARTDTQYF. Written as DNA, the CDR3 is TGTGCCTGCCCCCGAGGGGGGGCGCGAACAGATACGCAGTATTTT.

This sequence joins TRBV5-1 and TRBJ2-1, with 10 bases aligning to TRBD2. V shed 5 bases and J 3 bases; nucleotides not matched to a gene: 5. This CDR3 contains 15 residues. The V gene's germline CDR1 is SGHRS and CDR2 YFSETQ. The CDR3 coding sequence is TGCGCCAGCAGTACTAGCGGGGAGAACTACAATGAGCAGTTCTTC. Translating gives CASSTSGENYNEQFF. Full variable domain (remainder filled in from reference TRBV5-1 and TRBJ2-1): KAGVTQTPRYLIKTRGQQVTLSCSPISGHRSVSWYQQTPGQGLQFLFEYFSETQRNKGNFPGRFSGRQFSNSRSEMNVSTLELGDSALYLCASSTSGENYNEQFFGPGTRLTVL.

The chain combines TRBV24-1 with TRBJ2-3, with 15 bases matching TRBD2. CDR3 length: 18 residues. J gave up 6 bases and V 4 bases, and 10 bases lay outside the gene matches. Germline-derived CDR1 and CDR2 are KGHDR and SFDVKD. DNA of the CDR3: TGTGCCACCAGTGACCCAACGGGACTAGCGGGGGGCGCCGATACGCAGTATTTT. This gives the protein CATSDPTGLAGGADTQYF.

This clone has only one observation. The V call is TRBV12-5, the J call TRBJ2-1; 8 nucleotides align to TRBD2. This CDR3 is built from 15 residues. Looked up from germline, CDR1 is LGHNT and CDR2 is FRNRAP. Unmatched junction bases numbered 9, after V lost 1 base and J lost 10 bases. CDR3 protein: CASGLGLNQRGEQFF. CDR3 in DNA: TGTGCTAGTGGTTTGGGTCTGAATCAGCGGGGGGAGCAGTTCTTC.

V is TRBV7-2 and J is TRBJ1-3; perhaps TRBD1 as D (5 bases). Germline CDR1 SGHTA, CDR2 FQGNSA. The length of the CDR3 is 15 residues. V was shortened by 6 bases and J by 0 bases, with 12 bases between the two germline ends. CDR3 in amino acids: CASSLDSNSGNTIYF. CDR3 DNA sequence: TGTGCCAGCAGTCTAGACAGTAACTCTGGAAACACCATATATTTT.

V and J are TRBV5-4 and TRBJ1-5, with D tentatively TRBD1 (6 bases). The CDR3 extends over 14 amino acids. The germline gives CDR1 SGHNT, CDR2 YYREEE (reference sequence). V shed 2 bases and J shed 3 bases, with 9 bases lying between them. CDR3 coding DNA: TGTGCCAGCAGCTTACAGGGTCACAATCAGCCCCAGCATTTT. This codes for CASSLQGHNQPQHF.

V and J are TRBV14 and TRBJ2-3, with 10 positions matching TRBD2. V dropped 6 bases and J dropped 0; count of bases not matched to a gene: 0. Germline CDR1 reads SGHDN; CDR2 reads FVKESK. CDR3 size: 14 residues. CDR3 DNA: TGTGCCAGCAGACTAGCGGGGAGCACAGATACGCAGTATTTT. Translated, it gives CASRLAGSTDTQYF.

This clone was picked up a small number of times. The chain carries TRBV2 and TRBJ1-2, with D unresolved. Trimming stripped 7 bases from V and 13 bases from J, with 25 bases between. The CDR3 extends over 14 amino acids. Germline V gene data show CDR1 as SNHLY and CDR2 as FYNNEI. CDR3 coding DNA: TGTGCCAGCAAAATGACGGCCTCCGGCCAGCGTGGCACCTTC. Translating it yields CASKMTASGQRGTF.

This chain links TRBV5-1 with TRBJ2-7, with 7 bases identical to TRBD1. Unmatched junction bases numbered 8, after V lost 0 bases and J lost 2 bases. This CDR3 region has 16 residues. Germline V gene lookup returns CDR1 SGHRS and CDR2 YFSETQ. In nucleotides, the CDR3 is TGCGCCAGCAGCTTGGGCCCCGGGACAGTTACCTACGAGCAGTACTTC. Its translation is CASSLGPGTVTYEQYF.

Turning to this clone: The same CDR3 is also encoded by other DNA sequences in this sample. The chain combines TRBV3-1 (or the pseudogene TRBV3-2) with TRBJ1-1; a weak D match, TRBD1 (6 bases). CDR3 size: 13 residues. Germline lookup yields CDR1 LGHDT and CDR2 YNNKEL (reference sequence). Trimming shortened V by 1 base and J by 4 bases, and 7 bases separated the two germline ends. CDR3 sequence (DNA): TGTGCCAGCAGCCAAGTAGGGGGCACTGAAGCTTTCTTT. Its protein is CASSQVGGTEAFF.

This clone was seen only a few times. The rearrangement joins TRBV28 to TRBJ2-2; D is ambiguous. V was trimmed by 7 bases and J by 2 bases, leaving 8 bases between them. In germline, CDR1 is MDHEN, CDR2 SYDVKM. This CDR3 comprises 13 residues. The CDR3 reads CASKFPNTGELFF. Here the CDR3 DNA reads TGTGCCAGCAAATTCCCAAACACCGGGGAGCTGTTTTTT.

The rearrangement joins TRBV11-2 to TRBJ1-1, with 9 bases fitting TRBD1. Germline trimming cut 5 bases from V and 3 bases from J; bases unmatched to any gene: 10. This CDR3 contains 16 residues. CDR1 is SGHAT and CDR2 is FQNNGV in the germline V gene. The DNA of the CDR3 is TGTGCCAGCAGCCCAAGGACCGGGACAGGGTACACTGAAGCTTTCTTT. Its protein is CASSPRTGTGYTEAFF.

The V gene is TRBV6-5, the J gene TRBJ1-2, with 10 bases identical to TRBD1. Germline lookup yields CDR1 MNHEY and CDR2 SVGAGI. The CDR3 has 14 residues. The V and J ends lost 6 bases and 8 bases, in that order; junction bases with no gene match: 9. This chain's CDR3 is CASRTPGQGYGYTF. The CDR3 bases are TGTGCCAGCAGGACCCCGGGACAGGGGTACGGCTACACCTTC.